This T cell receptor beta chain originates from a study of CXCR3-negative and CXCR3-positive naive CD8 T cells. Libraries were UMI-labeled 5' RACE TRB cDNA. TCRdb reprocessed the 5' RACE reads and stores each CDR3 protein as one record, lacking DNA. The data show about 7,000 distinct CDR3 sequences, and the top ten clones hold roughly 2%. A note on this clonotype: Its specificity is not known.

Whole-study findings and limits: With surface CD5 comparable between naive subsets, TCR strength was estimated using properties derived from the TRB CDR3. Both of the naive subsets showed about the same high diversity, but memory CD8+ cells had much less. Most assays used freshly isolated PBMCs, as cryopreservation partially reduced CXCR3. Naive cells positive for CXCR3 carried more hydrophobic TRB CDR3s than CXCR3-negative ones.

CD45RO-CCR7+CD27+CD95- characterized naive CD8+ T cells. The CDR3 loop spans 15 amino acids. CDR1 is SGHRS, CDR2 YFSETQ, per germline. V gene TRBV5-1 combines with J gene TRBJ1-1; the D call of TRBD1 rests on TCRdb alone, since no DNA is present to check it. Sequencing was carried out using naive CXCR3+ CD8+ T cells from blood. Subset described: CD45RO-CCR7+CD27+CD95- naive CD8+ T cells expressing CXCR3 (TNR3+). The receptor was derived from a human donor in good health. Some clones in this sample may be carry-over from other donors' samples. CDR3 protein: CASSLGQGRNTEAFF. Combining the CDR3 with reference TRBV5-1 and TRBJ1-1 gives the whole variable domain KAGVTQTPRYLIKTRGQQVTLSCSPISGHRSVSWYQQTPGQGLQFLFEYFSETQRNKGNFPGRFSGRQFSNSRSEMNVSTLELGDSALYLCASSLGQGRNTEAFFGQGTRLTVV.